The 9 T cell receptor beta chains below all came from one sample that was sequenced in a study of STAT5B mutations in CD4+ large granular lymphocyte leukemia. Assay: immunoSEQ multiplex PCR; the TCRdb copy retains only in-frame clones and omits some. The data hold 30,000 to 40,000 clones, with 75% to 85% observed a single time. The source material was CD4+ T cells from blood buffy coats. These receptor sequences come from a human donor in good health.

The V and J genes are TRBV9 and TRBJ2-2; 7 bases match TRBD2. J gave up 7 bases and V 3 bases, and 9 bases lay outside the gene matches. The CDR3 is made up of 15 amino acids. Looked up from germline, CDR1 is SGDLS and CDR2 is YYNGEE. CDR3 DNA sequence: TGTGCCAGCAGCGCCCAACTAGCGTCAGGCGGGGAGCTGTTTTTT. This translates into CASSAQLASGGELFF.

The chain uses TRBV6-5 and TRBJ1-1, with 7 bases matching TRBD1. There are 15 residues in the CDR3. In germline, CDR1 is MNHEY, CDR2 SVGAGI. Losses at the gene ends were 4 bases for V and 1 base for J; bases not matched to a gene: 6. CDR3 coding DNA: TGTGCCAGCAGTTCAAAACAGGGGACGAACACTGAAGCTTTCTTT. Amino acids: CASSSKQGTNTEAFF.

This chain uses TRBV5-5 with TRBJ2-3; D unclear. V lost 2 bases, J lost 0 bases, and 10 bases lay in between. This CDR3 comprises 15 residues. The germline gives CDR1 SGHKS, CDR2 YYEKEE (reference sequence). The CDR3 sequence is CASSLVEISTDTQYF. Written as DNA, the CDR3 is TGTGCCAGCAGCTTAGTAGAAATCAGCACAGATACGCAGTATTTT.

In its sample, this clone was seen a few times. The V gene is TRBV4-2, the J gene TRBJ1-1; D unclear. This CDR3 spans 12 amino acids. Per the germline V gene, CDR1 is LGHNA and CDR2 is YNFKEQ. Trimming cost V 1 base and J 4 bases, with 4 bases left between them. DNA of the CDR3: TGTGCCAGCAGCCAAGTGCGCACTGAAGCTTTCTTT. It encodes CASSQVRTEAFF.

Comments on this clone: Other nucleotide sequences in the sample specify the same CDR3. This chain connects TRBV7-9 to TRBJ1-3; 10 positions agree with TRBD1. The CDR3 is 15 residues long. Trimming at V came to 3 bases and at J to 2 bases, leaving 1 base not matched to a gene. Germline CDR1 is SEHNR and CDR2 is FQNEAQ (reference sequence). The CDR3 region has the DNA TGTGCCAGCAGCTTGGGGACAGGGGCTGGAAACACCATATATTTT. Translating it yields CASSLGTGAGNTIYF.

The rearrangement joins TRBV30 to TRBJ2-7, with D uncertain. Germline CDR1 GTSNPN, CDR2 SVGIG (reference sequence). Trimming pared 2 bases from V and 3 bases from J, leaving 8 bases between. The CDR3 is 12 residues long. The CDR3 DNA reads as TGTGCCTGGAGTCCCCCTGGCTACGAGCAGTACTTC. This encodes CAWSPPGYEQYF.

The rearrangement joins TRBV5-4 to TRBJ2-1; D gene ambiguous. CDR1 and CDR2 (germline): SGHNT, YYREEE (reference sequence). V lost 4 bases, J lost 0 bases, and 8 bases lay in between. The CDR3 has 14 amino acids. CDR3 in DNA: TGTGCCAGCAGCCCGGAGAGCTCCTACAATGAGCAGTTCTTC. Translating it yields CASSPESSYNEQFF.

V usage is TRBV25-1 and J usage is TRBJ1-2, with D tentatively TRBD1 (6 bases). Germline V lookup: CDR1 MGHDK, CDR2 SYGVNS. V lost 2 bases, J lost 7 bases, and 8 bases lay in between. CDR3 length equals 12 residues. The CDR3 reads CASSEGGSGYTF. In DNA, the CDR3 is TGTGCCAGCAGTGAAGGGGGCAGTGGCTACACCTTC.

The V gene is TRBV19, the J gene TRBJ1-5; tentative D call: TRBD1 (6 bases). From germline, CDR1 is LNHDA and CDR2 SQIVND (reference sequence). V shed 10 bases and J shed 0 bases, with 25 bases lying between them. This CDR3 is 18 amino acids long. Written as DNA, the CDR3 is TGTGCCACCTGTGAGACAGGACAGTCCTCAGTTAGCAATCAGCCCCAGCATTTT. Translating gives CATCETGQSSVSNQPQHF.